The 22 T cell receptor beta chains presented below share a single source sample, sequenced in a study of CD8+ T cells in alopecia areata. cDNA prepared by RNA extraction and subsequent reverse transcription served as the template for sequencing. The repertoire was sequenced with immunoSEQ multiplex PCR; TCRdb's copy has only in-frame clones and lacks some. The repertoire holds approximately 98,000 clones, 59% seen once, with 20% to 25% in the top ten. Specimen: CD8+ T cells sorted from blood. Every receptor here comes from a human donor in good health.

This clone was counted a few times. The chain joins TRBV4-1 to TRBJ2-3, with TRBD2 identical over 7 bases. The CDR3 runs 15 residues. CDR1 and CDR2 (germline): MGHRA, YSYEKL. The V and J ends lost 0 bases and 3 bases, in that order; junction bases with no gene match: 3. The CDR3 sequence is CASSQEGRVTDTQYF. For the CDR3, the DNA is TGCGCCAGCAGCCAAGAAGGGAGGGTAACAGATACGCAGTATTTT.

The V call is TRBV9, the J call TRBJ2-5, with 8 bases matching TRBD2. This CDR3 contains 15 residues. With 0 bases clipped from V and 5 bases from J, the junction kept 6 bases outside the gene matches. Germline CDR1 and CDR2: SGDLS and YYNGEE. CDR3 sequence (DNA): TGTGCCAGCAGCGTAGGGACTAGCAGTACGGAGACCCAGTACTTC. Amino acid sequence: CASSVGTSSTETQYF.

The table lists this clone with a few counts. The chain recombines TRBV7-9 with TRBJ1-3, with D hard to call. Looked up from germline, CDR1 is SEHNR and CDR2 is FQNEAQ (reference sequence). Trimming left V 5 bases short and J 0 bases short, with 11 bases between. The CDR3 has 15 amino acids. The CDR3 region is CASSPPAGSGNTIYF. DNA for the CDR3: TGTGCCAGCAGCCCACCAGCAGGCTCTGGAAACACCATATATTTT.

This clone was seen a few times. The rearrangement links TRBV27 to TRBJ2-7; 8 positions match TRBD1. Looked up from germline, CDR1 is MNHEY and CDR2 is SMNVEV (reference sequence). V lost 2 bases to trimming and J lost 2 bases; unmatched junction nucleotides: 5. The CDR3 is 15 amino acids. CDR3 DNA: TGTGCCAGCAGTTTAGTCGCAGGGGGCGCCTACGAGCAGTACTTC. Residues: CASSLVAGGAYEQYF.

The rearrangement links TRBV19 to TRBJ1-1; TRBD1 agrees at 8 bases. Germline-derived CDR1 and CDR2 are LNHDA and SQIVND (reference sequence). V lost 10 bases to trimming and J lost 6 bases; unmatched junction nucleotides: 10. This CDR3 contains 13 residues. In nucleotides, the CDR3 is TGTGCCACCAAGGTACAGGGGGACGCTGAAGCTTTCTTT. It is translated as CATKVQGDAEAFF.

Notes on this clone: At one boundary the junction diverges from the germline segment, which might be a read error. The chain joins TRBV29-1 to TRBJ2-1; TRBD1 aligns across 10 bases. From germline, CDR1 is SQVTM and CDR2 ANQGSEA. The CDR3 is made up of 13 amino acids. The CDR3 coding sequence is TGCAGCTTTGACAGGGGGCTTGACAATGAGCAGTTCTTC. Residues: CSFDRGLDNEQFF.

The V call is TRBV9, the J call TRBJ1-3; 7 positions agree with TRBD1. The CDR3 is made up of 16 amino acids. J lost 4 bases, V lost 3 bases, and 10 bases had no gene match. The germline gives CDR1 SGDLS, CDR2 YYNGEE. The CDR3 DNA reads as TGTGCCAGCAGCGGGGACCAGACAGGGCCCGGAAACACCATATATTTT. Translating gives CASSGDQTGPGNTIYF.

This clone was found a few times. The J gene is TRBJ1-6, the V gene TRBV6-5; 8 nucleotides line up with TRBD1. This CDR3 spans 14 amino acids. Germline CDR1 and CDR2: MNHEY and SVGAGI. V trimming: 6 bases; J trimming: 13 bases; junction bases outside the gene matches: 11. The DNA of the CDR3 is TGTGCCAGCAGAGGAACCGCGGACAGGGTGCCCCTCCACTTT. The encoded protein is CASRGTADRVPLHF.

Only one count was recorded for this clone. The rearrangement uses TRBV13 and TRBJ1-6; D may be TRBD1 (5 bases). This CDR3 comprises 14 residues. V lost 0 bases, J lost 9 bases, and 9 bases lay in between. Germline loops: CDR1 PRHDT, CDR2 FYEKMQ (reference sequence). CDR3 residues: CASSLGGGGSPLHF. The CDR3 DNA sequence: TGTGCCAGCAGCTTAGGTGGGGGAGGTTCACCCCTCCACTTT.

V usage is TRBV28 and J usage is TRBJ1-5; weak D call: TRBD1 (5 bases). The CDR3 spans 16 residues. The V end lost 3 bases, the J end lost 6 bases, and 18 bases lay between the germline ends. Germline V gene data show CDR1 as MDHEN and CDR2 as SYDVKM. The CDR3 sequence: CASSLGGGTRRQPQHF. For the CDR3, the DNA is TGTGCCAGCAGTTTGGGGGGGGGTACACGGCGTCAGCCCCAGCATTTT.

The gene calls are TRBV6-5 and TRBJ1-2; possibly TRBD1 for D (6 bases). In germline, CDR1 is MNHEY, CDR2 SVGAGI. Trimming left V 2 bases short and J 7 bases short, with 8 bases between. The CDR3 consists of 12 residues. CDR3 amino acids: CASSYDRTGYTF. CDR3 sequence (DNA): TGTGCCAGCAGTTACGACAGGACTGGCTACACCTTC.

The chain employs TRBV14 and TRBJ2-1; TRBD2 matches at 11 bases. Germline CDR1 is SGHDN and CDR2 is FVKESK. The CDR3 length is 16 residues. J was trimmed by 6 bases and V by 4 bases; bases with no gene match: 8. The CDR3 region is CASSPQTSGVVNEQFF. CDR3 DNA sequence: TGTGCCAGCAGCCCACAGACTAGCGGGGTTGTCAATGAGCAGTTCTTC. Variable domain in full (rest from reference TRBV14 and TRBJ2-1): EAGVTQFPSHSVIEKGQTVTLRCDPISGHDNLYWYRRVMGKEIKFLLHFVKESKQDESGMPNNRFLAERTGGTYSTLKVQPAELEDSGVYFCASSPQTSGVVNEQFFGPGTRLTVL.

The chain is built from TRBV13 and TRBJ1-5; D is unresolved. Germline lookup yields CDR1 PRHDT and CDR2 FYEKMQ (reference sequence). The CDR3 loop spans 13 amino acids. V gave up 3 bases and J gave up 9 bases, with 12 bases separating them. CDR3 in amino acids: CASSLDGWGPQHF. CDR3 DNA: TGTGCCAGCAGCTTGGACGGATGGGGGCCCCAGCATTTT.

This clone was seen just once. The rearrangement joins TRBV28 to TRBJ1-5; D might be TRBD1 (5 bases). There are 15 residues in the CDR3. In germline, CDR1 is MDHEN, CDR2 SYDVKM. Trimming cost V 6 bases and J 2 bases, with 14 bases left between them. The CDR3 reads CASSRLGEGNQPQHF. In DNA form, the CDR3 reads TGTGCCAGCAGCCGACTAGGGGAGGGCAATCAGCCCCAGCATTTT.

The genes are TRBV13 and TRBJ1-1, with a weak D call TRBD1 (5 bases). CDR3 size: 14 residues. Trimming pared 2 bases from V and 5 bases from J, leaving 12 bases between. Per the germline V gene, CDR1 is PRHDT and CDR2 is FYEKMQ (reference sequence). DNA of the CDR3: TGTGCCAGCAGCTTACCGCAGGGACGGACTGAAGCTTTCTTT. It yields the protein CASSLPQGRTEAFF. The full variable domain, in which reference TRBV13 and TRBJ1-1 provide the parts outside the CDR3, is AAGVIQSPRHLIKEKRETATLKCYPIPRHDTVYWYQQGPGQDPQFLISFYEKMQSDKGSIPDRFSAQQFSDYHSELNMSSLELGDSALYFCASSLPQGRTEAFFGQGTRLTVV.

V gene TRBV13 combines with J gene TRBJ2-3, with unresolved D. V dropped 1 base and J dropped 6 bases, with 8 bases sitting between them. The CDR3 extends over 13 amino acids. The germline CDR1 and CDR2 sequences are PRHDT and FYEKMQ (reference sequence). CDR3 in amino acids: CASSLERRDTQYF. CDR3 coding DNA: TGTGCCAGCAGCTTAGAGCGAAGGGATACGCAGTATTTT.

This clone has a handful of counts. The J gene is TRBJ2-1, the V gene TRBV5-1, with 10 positions matching TRBD2. Germline CDR1 SGHRS, CDR2 YFSETQ. Losses at the gene ends were 3 bases for V and 2 bases for J; bases not matched to a gene: 2. The CDR3 has 15 amino acids. The DNA for the CDR3 is TGCGCCAGCAGCTGGAGCGGGGGGGCCTACAATGAGCAGTTCTTC. Protein product: CASSWSGGAYNEQFF.

The chain links TRBV30 to TRBJ2-7, with 8 bases matching TRBD1. The CDR3 is 14 residues long. Germline CDR1 reads GTSNPN; CDR2 reads SVGIG (reference sequence). V was clipped by 2 bases and J by 4 bases; unmatched bases: 7. The CDR3 DNA reads TGTGCCTGGAGTTGGGGGACAGGACCGTACGAGCAGTACTTC. Protein sequence: CAWSWGTGPYEQYF.

The chain joins TRBV19 to TRBJ2-1; D may be TRBD2 (6 bases). Trimming removed 5 bases at V and 0 bases at J, with 11 bases between. CDR1 and CDR2 from the germline V gene are LNHDA and SQIVND (reference sequence). The CDR3 totals 15 residues. CDR3 nucleotides: TGTGCCAGTAGTCGGGACTGGAGCTCCTACAATGAGCAGTTCTTC. The encoded protein is CASSRDWSSYNEQFF.

The chain joins TRBV19 to TRBJ1-1; possibly TRBD1 for D (6 bases). The CDR3 contains 14 residues. V gave up 3 bases and J gave up 4 bases, with 12 bases separating them. Germline V CDR1 and CDR2: LNHDA, SQIVND (reference sequence). CDR3 sequence (DNA): TGTGCCAGTAGTATTGGGGGGCAGGGCACTGAAGCTTTCTTT. It yields the protein CASSIGGQGTEAFF. The variable domain in full, completed from reference TRBV19 and TRBJ1-1, reads DGGITQSPKYLFRKEGQNVTLSCEQNLNHDAMYWYRQDPGQGLRLIYYSQIVNDFQKGDIAEGYSVSREKKESFPLTVTSAQKNPTAFYLCASSIGGQGTEAFFGQGTRLTVV.

This clone is labeled as medium-sized. V gene TRBV4-2 combines with J gene TRBJ2-7; TRBD2 agrees at 7 bases. V shed 1 base, J shed 3 bases, and the junction held 9 bases outside the gene matches. CDR3 length: 16 residues. Germline-derived CDR1 and CDR2 are LGHNA and YNFKEQ. Here the CDR3 DNA reads TGTGCCAGCAGCCAAGTTGAGTCGGGGGAGGGCTACGAGCAGTACTTC. The encoded protein is CASSQVESGEGYEQYF.

This chain joins TRBV7-9 and TRBJ1-2; a possible D gene is TRBD1 (6 bases). The CDR3 length is 14 residues. V lost 3 bases and J 4 bases, leaving 12 bases between the germline ends. Germline CDR1 is SEHNR and CDR2 is FQNEAQ (reference sequence). The CDR3 spells CASSFLGGTYGYTF. The DNA for the CDR3 is TGTGCCAGCAGCTTCCTAGGGGGTACCTATGGCTACACCTTC.